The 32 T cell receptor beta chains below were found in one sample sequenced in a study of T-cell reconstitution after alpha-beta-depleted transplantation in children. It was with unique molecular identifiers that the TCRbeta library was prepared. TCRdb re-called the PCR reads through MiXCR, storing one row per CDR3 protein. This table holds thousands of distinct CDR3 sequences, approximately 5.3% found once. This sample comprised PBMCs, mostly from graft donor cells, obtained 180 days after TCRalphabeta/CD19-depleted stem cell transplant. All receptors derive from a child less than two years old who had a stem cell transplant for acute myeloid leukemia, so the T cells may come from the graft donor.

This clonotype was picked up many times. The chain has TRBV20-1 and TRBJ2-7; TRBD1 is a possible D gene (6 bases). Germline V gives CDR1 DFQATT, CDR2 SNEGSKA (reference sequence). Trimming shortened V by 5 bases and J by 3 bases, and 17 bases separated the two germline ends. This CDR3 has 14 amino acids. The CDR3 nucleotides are TGCAGTGCTTCTGACAGGTCTATAGGCTACGAGCAGTACTTC. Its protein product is CSASDRSIGYEQYF.

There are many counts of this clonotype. CDR3 coding DNA: TGCAGTGCTAGAGTAGGTACCCCTGGCGGCTACACCTTC. Its translation is CSARVGTPGGYTF. The chain recombines TRBV20-1 with TRBJ1-2, with D unresolved. Deletions cut 1 base from V and 8 bases from J, with 14 bases between. Germline V gives CDR1 DFQATT, CDR2 SNEGSKA (reference sequence). This CDR3 is 13 amino acids long.

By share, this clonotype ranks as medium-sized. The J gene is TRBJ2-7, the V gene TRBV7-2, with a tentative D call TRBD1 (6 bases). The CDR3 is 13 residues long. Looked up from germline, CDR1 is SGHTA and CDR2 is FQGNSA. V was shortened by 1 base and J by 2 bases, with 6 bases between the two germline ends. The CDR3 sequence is CASSLDRAYEQYF. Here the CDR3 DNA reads TGTGCCAGCAGCTTAGACAGGGCCTACGAGCAGTACTTC.

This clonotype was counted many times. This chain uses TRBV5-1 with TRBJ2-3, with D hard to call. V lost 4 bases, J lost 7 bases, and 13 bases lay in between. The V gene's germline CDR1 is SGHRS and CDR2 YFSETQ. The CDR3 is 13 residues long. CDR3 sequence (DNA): TGCGCCAGCAGCCCCGCTAGAGCCTATACGCAGTATTTT. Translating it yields CASSPARAYTQYF.

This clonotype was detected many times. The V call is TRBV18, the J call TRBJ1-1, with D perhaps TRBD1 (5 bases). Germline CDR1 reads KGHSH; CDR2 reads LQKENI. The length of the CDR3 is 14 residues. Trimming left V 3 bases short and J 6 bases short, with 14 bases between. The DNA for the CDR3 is TGTGCCAGCTCACCCGGAGGGGATGGACCTGAAGCTTTCTTT. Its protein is CASSPGGDGPEAFF.

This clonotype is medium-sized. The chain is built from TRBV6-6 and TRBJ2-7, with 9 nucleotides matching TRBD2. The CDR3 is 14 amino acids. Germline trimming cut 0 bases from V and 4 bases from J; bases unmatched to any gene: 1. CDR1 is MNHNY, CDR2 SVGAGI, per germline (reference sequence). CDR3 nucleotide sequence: TGTGCCAGCAGTTACTCTAGCGGGAGTTACGAGCAGTACTTC. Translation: CASSYSSGSYEQYF.

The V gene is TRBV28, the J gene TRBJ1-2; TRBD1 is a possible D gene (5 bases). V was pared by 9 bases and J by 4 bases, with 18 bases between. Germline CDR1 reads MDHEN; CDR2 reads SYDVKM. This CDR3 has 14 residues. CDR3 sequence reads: CARGSGTKTYGYTF. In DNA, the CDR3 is TGTGCCAGGGGCTCCGGGACTAAAACCTATGGCTACACCTTC.

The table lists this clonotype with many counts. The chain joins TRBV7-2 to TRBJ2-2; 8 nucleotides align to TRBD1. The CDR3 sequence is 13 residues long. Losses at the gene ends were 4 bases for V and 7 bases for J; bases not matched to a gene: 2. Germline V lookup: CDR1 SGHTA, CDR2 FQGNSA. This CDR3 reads CASSWTGFGELFF. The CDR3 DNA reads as TGTGCCAGCAGCTGGACAGGGTTCGGGGAGCTGTTTTTT.

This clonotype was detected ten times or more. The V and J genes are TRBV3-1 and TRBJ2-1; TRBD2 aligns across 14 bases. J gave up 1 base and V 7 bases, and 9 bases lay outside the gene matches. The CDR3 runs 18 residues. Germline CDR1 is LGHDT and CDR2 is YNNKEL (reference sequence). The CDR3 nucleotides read TGTGCCAGCACACCGGGACTAGCGGGAGCGCCTTCCTACAATGAGCAGTTCTTC. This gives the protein CASTPGLAGAPSYNEQFF.

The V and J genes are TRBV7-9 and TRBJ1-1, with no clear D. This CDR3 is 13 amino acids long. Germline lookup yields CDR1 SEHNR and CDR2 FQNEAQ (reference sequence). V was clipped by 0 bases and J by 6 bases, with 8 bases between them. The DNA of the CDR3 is TGTGCCAGCAGCTTAGCGGTGTTGGCTGAAGCTTTCTTT. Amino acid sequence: CASSLAVLAEAFF.

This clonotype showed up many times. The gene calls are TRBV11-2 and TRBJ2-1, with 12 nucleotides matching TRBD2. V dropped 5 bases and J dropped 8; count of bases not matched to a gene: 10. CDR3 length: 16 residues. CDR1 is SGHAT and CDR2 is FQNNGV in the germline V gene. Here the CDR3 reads CASSPLASGRAYEQFF. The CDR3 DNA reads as TGTGCCAGCAGCCCACTGGCTAGCGGGAGGGCCTATGAGCAGTTCTTC.

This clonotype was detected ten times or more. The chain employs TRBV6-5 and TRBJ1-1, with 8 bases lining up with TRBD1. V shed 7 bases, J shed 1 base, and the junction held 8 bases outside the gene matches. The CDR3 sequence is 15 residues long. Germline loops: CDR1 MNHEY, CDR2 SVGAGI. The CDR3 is CASKIQGARNTEAFF. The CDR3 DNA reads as TGTGCCAGCAAAATCCAGGGGGCCAGGAACACTGAAGCTTTCTTT.

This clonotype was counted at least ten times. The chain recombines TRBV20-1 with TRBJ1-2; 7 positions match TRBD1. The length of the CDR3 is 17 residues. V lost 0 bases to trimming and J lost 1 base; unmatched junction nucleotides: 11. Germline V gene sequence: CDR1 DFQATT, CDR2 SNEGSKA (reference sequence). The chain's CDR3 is CSARDRHITGVNYGYTF. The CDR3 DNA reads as TGCAGTGCTAGAGATCGGCATATTACAGGGGTTAACTATGGCTACACCTTC.

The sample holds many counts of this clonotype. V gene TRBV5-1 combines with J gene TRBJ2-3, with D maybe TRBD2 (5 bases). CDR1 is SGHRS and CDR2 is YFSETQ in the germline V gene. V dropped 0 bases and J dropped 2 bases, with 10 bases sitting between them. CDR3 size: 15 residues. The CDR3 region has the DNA TGCGCCAGCAGCTTGGTTGTCGGGAACACAGATACGCAGTATTTT. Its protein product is CASSLVVGNTDTQYF.

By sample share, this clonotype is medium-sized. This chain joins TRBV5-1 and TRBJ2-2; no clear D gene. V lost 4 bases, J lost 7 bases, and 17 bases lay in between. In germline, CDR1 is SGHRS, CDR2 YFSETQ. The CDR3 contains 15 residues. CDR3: CASSLDTPPGGELFF. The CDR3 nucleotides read TGCGCCAGCAGCCTAGACACTCCACCGGGCGGGGAGCTGTTTTTT.

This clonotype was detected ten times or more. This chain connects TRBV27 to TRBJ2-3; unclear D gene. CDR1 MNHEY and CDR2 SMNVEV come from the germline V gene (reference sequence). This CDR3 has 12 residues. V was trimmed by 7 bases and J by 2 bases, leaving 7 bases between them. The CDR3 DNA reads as TGTGCCAGCATATTGGACACAGATACGCAGTATTTT. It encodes CASILDTDTQYF.

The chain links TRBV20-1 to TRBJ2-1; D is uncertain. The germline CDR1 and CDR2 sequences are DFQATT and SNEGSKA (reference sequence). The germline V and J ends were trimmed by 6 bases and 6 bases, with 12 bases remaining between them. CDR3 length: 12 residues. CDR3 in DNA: TGCAGTGCGATTCTGACCTTCAATGAGCAGTTCTTC. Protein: CSAILTFNEQFF.

The CDR3 sequence is CASSPTSGRSYNEQFF. The CDR3 region has the DNA TGTGCCAGCAGCCCGACTAGCGGGAGGAGTTACAATGAGCAGTTCTTC. The chain combines TRBV28 with TRBJ2-1; 13 bases agree with TRBD2. Germline CDR1 reads MDHEN; CDR2 reads SYDVKM. The CDR3 spans 16 residues. J lost 4 bases, V lost 6 bases, and 6 bases had no gene match.

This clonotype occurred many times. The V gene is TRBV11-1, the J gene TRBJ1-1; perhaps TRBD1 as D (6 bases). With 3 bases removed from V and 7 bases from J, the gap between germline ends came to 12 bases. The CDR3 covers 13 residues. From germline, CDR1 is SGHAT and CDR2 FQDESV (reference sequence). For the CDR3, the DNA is TGTGCCAGCAGCTTGCCAGGGGAAGTTGAAGCTTTCTTT. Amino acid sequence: CASSLPGEVEAFF.

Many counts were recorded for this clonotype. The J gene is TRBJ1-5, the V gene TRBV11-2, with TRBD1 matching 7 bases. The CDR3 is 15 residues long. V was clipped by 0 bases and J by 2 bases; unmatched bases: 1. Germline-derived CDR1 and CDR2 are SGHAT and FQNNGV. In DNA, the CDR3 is TGTGCCAGCAGCTTAGATACAGGGGGCAATCAGCCCCAGCATTTT. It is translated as CASSLDTGGNQPQHF.

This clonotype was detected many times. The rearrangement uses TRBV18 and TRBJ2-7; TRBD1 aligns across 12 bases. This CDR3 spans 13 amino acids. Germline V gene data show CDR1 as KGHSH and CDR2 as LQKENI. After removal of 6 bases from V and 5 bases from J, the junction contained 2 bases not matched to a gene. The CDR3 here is CASSGTGGHEQYF. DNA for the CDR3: TGTGCCAGCTCGGGGACAGGGGGCCACGAGCAGTACTTC.

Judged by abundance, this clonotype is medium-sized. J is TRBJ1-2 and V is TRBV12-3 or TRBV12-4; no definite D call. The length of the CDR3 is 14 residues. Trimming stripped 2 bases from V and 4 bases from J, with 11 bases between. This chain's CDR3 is CASSLPGWGYGYTF. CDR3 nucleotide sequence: TGTGCCAGCAGTTTACCCGGGTGGGGCTATGGCTACACCTTC.

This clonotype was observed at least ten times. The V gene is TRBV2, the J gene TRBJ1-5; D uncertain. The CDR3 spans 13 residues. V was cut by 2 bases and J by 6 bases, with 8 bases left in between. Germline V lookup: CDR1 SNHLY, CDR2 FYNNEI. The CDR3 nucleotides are TGTGCCAGCAGTGAAAGTGAGGGTCAGCCCCAGCATTTT. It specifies CASSESEGQPQHF. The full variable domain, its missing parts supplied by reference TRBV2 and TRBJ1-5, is EPEVTQTPSHQVTQMGQEVILRCVPISNHLYFYWYRQILGQKVEFLVSFYNNEISEKSEIFDDQFSVERPDGSNFTLKIRSTKLEDSAMYFCASSESEGQPQHFGDGTRLSIL.

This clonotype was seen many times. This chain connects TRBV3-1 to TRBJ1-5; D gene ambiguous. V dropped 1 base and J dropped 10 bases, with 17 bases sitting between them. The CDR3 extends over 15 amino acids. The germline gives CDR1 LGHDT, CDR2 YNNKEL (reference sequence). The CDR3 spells CASSQGSGQINPQHF. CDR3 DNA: TGTGCCAGCAGCCAAGGCTCGGGCCAGATTAATCCCCAGCATTTT.

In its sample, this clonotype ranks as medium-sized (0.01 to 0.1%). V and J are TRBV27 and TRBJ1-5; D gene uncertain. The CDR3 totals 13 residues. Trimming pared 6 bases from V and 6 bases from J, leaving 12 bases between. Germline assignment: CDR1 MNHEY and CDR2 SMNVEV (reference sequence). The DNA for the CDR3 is TGTGCCAGCAGCCTAAGAAGGCTTCAGCCCCAGCATTTT. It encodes CASSLRRLQPQHF.

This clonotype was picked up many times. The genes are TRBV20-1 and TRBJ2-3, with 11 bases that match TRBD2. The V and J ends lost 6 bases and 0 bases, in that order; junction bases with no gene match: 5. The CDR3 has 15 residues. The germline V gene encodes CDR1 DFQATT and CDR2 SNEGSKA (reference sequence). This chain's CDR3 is CSASSGRASTDTQYF. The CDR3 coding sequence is TGCAGTGCAAGTAGCGGGAGGGCTAGCACAGATACGCAGTATTTT.

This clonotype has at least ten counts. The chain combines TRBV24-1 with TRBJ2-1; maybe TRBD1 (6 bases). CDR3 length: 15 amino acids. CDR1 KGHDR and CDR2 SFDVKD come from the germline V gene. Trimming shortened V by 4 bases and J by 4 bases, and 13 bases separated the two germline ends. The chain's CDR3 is CATSDDGTQYNEQFF. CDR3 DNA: TGTGCCACCAGTGACGACGGGACACAGTACAATGAGCAGTTCTTC.

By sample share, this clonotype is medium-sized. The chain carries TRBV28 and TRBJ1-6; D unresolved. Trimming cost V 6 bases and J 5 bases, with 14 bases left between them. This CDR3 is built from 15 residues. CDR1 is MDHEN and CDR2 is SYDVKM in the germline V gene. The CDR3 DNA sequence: TGTGCCAGCAGGGGCAAGGCGGGGAATAATTCACCCCTCCACTTT. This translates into CASRGKAGNNSPLHF.

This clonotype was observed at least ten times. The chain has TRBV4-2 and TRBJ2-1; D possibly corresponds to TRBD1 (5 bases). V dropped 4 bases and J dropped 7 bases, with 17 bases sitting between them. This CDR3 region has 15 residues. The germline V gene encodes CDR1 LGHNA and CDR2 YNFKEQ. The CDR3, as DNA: TGTGCCAGCAGCCCGAGCCTTGTCAGGGTGAATGAGCAGTTCTTC. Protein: CASSPSLVRVNEQFF.

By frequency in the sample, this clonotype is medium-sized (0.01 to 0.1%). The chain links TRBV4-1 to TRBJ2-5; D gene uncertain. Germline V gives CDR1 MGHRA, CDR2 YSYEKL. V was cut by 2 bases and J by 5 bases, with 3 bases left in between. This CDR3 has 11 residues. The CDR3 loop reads CASSQYETQYF. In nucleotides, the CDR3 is TGCGCCAGCAGCCAATATGAGACCCAGTACTTC.

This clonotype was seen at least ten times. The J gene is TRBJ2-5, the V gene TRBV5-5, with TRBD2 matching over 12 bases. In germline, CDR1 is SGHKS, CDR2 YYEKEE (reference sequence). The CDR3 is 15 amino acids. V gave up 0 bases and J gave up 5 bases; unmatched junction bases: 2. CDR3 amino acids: CASSLVLAGGETQYF. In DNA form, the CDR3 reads TGTGCCAGCAGCTTGGTACTAGCGGGGGGCGAGACCCAGTACTTC.

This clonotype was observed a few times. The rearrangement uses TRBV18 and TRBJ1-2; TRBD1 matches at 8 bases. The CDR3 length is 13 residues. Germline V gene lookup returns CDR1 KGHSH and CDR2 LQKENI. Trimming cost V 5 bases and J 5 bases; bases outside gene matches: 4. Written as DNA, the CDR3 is TGTGCCAGCTCAGTCGACAGGGGATATGGCTACACCTTC. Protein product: CASSVDRGYGYTF. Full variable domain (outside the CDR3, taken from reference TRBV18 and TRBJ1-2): NAGVMQNPRHLVRRRGQEARLRCSPMKGHSHVYWYRQLPEEGLKFMVYLQKENIIDESGMPKERFSAEFPKEGPSILRIQQVVRGDSAAYFCASSVDRGYGYTFGSGTRLTVV.